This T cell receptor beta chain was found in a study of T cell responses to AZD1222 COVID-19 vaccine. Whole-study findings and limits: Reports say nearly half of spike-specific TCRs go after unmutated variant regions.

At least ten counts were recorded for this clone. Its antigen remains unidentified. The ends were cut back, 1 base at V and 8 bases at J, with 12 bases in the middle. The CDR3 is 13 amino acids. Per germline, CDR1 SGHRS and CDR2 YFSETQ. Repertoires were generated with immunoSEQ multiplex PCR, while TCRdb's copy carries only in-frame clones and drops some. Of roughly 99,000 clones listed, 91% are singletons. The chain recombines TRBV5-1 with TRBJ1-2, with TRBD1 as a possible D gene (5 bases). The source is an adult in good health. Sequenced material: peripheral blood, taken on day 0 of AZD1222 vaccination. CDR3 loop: CASSLIGAWGYTF. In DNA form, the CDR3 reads TGCGCCAGCAGCTTGATCGGGGCTTGGGGCTACACCTTC.